Listed below are T cell receptor beta chains from one sample, sequenced in a study of blood T cell repertoires in COVID-19. Libraries were prepared by immunoSEQ multiplex PCR; TCRdb keeps only in-frame clonotypes and omits some of them. The sample lists fewer than 300,000 clones; about four fifths were seen once. The sequencing input was PBMCs or T cells enriched from blood (not recorded which). These receptor sequences come from a man aged 40-55 years who had been exposed to COVID-19. Both conserved end residues are trimmed from each CDR3. The order of the fields is J gene, V gene, CDR3 protein.

TRBJ2-1 | TRBV6-5 | ASSLAGTPYNEQF
TRBJ2-7 | TRBV11-2 | ASSAGTSGFYEQY
TRBJ2-5 | TRBV10-3 | ATQDRGLETQY
TRBJ2-1 | TRBV24-1 | AIGTSGFYQQF
TRBJ1-5 | TRBV18 | ASSPQGDQPQH
TRBJ2-1 | TRBV2 | ASSNRDRDNEQF
TRBJ1-1 | TRBV10-2 | ASRQGTEAF
TRBJ1-5 | TRBV19 | ASSWGEKGQPQH
TRBJ2-2 | TRBV5-4 | ASSLDEGLGLAGLTGELF
TRBJ2-2 | TRBV5-4 | ASSLQGAGELF
TRBJ2-7 | TRBV5-6 | ASRLGTTNYEQY
TRBJ2-1 | TRBV6-5 | ASSYSQGIRINEQF
TRBJ2-3 | TRBV7-9 | ASSFSGRAQY
TRBJ2-7 | TRBV4-1 | ASSQQGANEQY
TRBJ2-2 | TRBV15 | ATHRDRNTGELF
TRBJ2-1 | TRBV10-1 | ASSETGRSYNEQF
TRBJ2-1 | TRBV25-1 | ASSTSGSPTYNEQF
TRBJ1-2 | TRBV6-1 | ASSEWTGGSVYGYT
TRBJ1-1 | TRBV11-3 | ASSLPPGPGMAF
TRBJ1-5 | TRBV3-1/TRBV3-2 | ASSQTQGVRNQPQH
TRBJ2-4 | TRBV18 | ASSPGGRTDIQY
TRBJ2-7 | TRBV7-8 | ASSRVLGEQY
TRBJ2-7 | TRBV5-4 | ASSSDPGGYEQY
TRBJ2-5 | TRBV4-1 | ASSQAWAVQETQY
TRBJ1-2 | TRBV6-5 | ASRTGSADGYT
TRBJ1-2 | TRBV10-3 | ATTPGDRNYGYT
TRBJ1-5 | TRBV19 | ASRRVNQPQH
TRBJ1-2 | TRBV30 | AWNQRGPNYGYT
TRBJ2-7 | TRBV11-3 | ASSYKISYEQY